These 30 T cell receptor beta chains share one sample of origin, sequenced in a study of T cells in Graves' hyperthyroidism and ophthalmopathy. TCR beta CDR3 region amplification was performed from RNA transcripts. The primer set for the first-round RT-PCR of the TCR CDR3 was HTBI. One entry per CDR3 protein, called by TCRdb with MiXCR from the multiplex PCR reads. The repertoire has about 420,000 distinct CDR3 sequences, roughly an eighth of them found once; the top ten carry 5.3%. The sequenced material came from blood. The source of these receptors is a woman under 30 with Graves' hyperthyroidism.

In its sample, this clonotype was seen many times. This sequence joins TRBV5-1 and TRBJ2-7; D is uncertain. The CDR3 is 14 residues long. CDR1 is SGHRS, CDR2 YFSETQ, per germline. V was shortened by 1 base and J by 1 base, with 9 bases between the two germline ends. The CDR3 DNA reads as TGCGCCAGCAGCTTGCATACGCAGTCCTACGAGCAGTACTTC. Translating it yields CASSLHTQSYEQYF.

This clonotype was detected many times. The chain uses TRBV20-1 and TRBJ2-4, with 7 bases lining up with TRBD1. The trim removed 0 bases at V and 0 bases at J, leaving 8 bases unmatched. The germline V gene encodes CDR1 DFQATT and CDR2 SNEGSKA (reference sequence). The CDR3 is made up of 17 amino acids. The CDR3: CSARDPGQTGAKNIQYF. DNA for the CDR3: TGCAGTGCTAGAGATCCGGGACAGACGGGAGCCAAAAACATTCAGTACTTC.

This clonotype was seen ten or more times. The chain has TRBV20-1 and TRBJ1-5, with a weak D call TRBD1 (5 bases). Deletions cut 7 bases from V and 5 bases from J, with 12 bases between. This CDR3 region has 12 residues. The germline V gene encodes CDR1 DFQATT and CDR2 SNEGSKA (reference sequence). CDR3 residues: CSVGDGYQPQHF. DNA of the CDR3: TGCAGTGTCGGGGACGGGTATCAGCCCCAGCATTTT.

This clonotype was detected ten times or more. The chain joins TRBV13 to TRBJ1-2; D gene uncertain. The V end lost 4 bases, the J end lost 3 bases, and 12 bases lay between the germline ends. This CDR3 contains 14 residues. The germline V gene encodes CDR1 PRHDT and CDR2 FYEKMQ (reference sequence). DNA for the CDR3: TGTGCCAGCAGCTCCTTGCGTAGGGACTATGGCTACACCTTC. Protein: CASSSLRRDYGYTF.

The sample holds many counts of this clonotype. The CDR3 loop reads CASSLGWGNEQYF. The CDR3 DNA reads TGTGCCAGCAGTTTGGGATGGGGGAACGAGCAGTACTTC. The J gene is TRBJ2-7, the V gene TRBV28; possibly TRBD1 or TRBD2 for D (5 bases each). Trimming pared 3 bases from V and 5 bases from J, leaving 11 bases between. The V gene's germline CDR1 is MDHEN and CDR2 SYDVKM. The CDR3 extends over 13 amino acids.

Only a few counts were recorded for this clonotype. This chain uses TRBV6-1 with TRBJ2-7; D perhaps matches TRBD1 (7 bases). Per the germline V gene, CDR1 is MNHNS and CDR2 is SASEGT. The V end was cut by 1 base, the J end by 1 base, with 11 bases between. The CDR3 consists of 15 residues. The CDR3 sequence is CASSEEAGGSYEQYF. DNA for the CDR3: TGTGCCAGCAGTGAAGAGGCAGGGGGGTCCTACGAGCAGTACTTC.

This rearrangement joins TRBV19 to TRBJ1-3, with no clear D. V was cut by 6 bases and J by 3 bases, with 15 bases left in between. The germline V gene has CDR1 LNHDA and CDR2 SQIVND (reference sequence). This CDR3 region has 15 residues. CDR3 sequence (DNA): TGTGCCAGTAGCCTACTCGGGAGGCATGGAAACACCATATATTTT. This translates into CASSLLGRHGNTIYF.

The V call is TRBV11-2, the J call TRBJ2-7; weak D call: TRBD2 (6 bases). Germline CDR1 and CDR2: SGHAT and FQNNGV. The CDR3 has 13 amino acids. V dropped 6 bases and J dropped 5 bases, with 14 bases sitting between them. CDR3 sequence reads: CASSPSSVHEQYF. The CDR3 DNA sequence: TGTGCCAGCAGTCCTTCTAGCGTCCACGAGCAGTACTTC.

The chain is built from TRBV6-1 and TRBJ2-7, with 8 bases lining up with TRBD1. V lost 6 bases to trimming and J lost 3 bases; unmatched junction nucleotides: 10. The CDR3 covers 15 residues. Germline V lookup: CDR1 MNHNS, CDR2 SASEGT. In DNA form, the CDR3 reads TGTGCCAGCAGCACGGACAGGGCCTTAGTCTACGAGCAGTACTTC. Translated: CASSTDRALVYEQYF.

Comment on this clonotype: One end of the junction does not line up with germline, which may come from a read error. The V gene is TRBV11-2, the J gene TRBJ2-2, with TRBD2 matching over 8 bases. The CDR3 has 16 residues. Germline assignment: CDR1 SGHAT and CDR2 FQNNGV. The CDR3 bases are TGTGGCAGCAGCCCCCTGGCGGGAGGTGGGACCGGGGAGCTGTTTTTT. The encoded protein is CGSSPLAGGGTGELFF.

This clonotype was seen many times. The J gene is TRBJ1-1, the V gene TRBV3-1; D call uncertain. Trimming cost V 2 bases and J 5 bases, with 6 bases left between them. Germline CDR1 is LGHDT and CDR2 is YNNKEL (reference sequence). This CDR3 contains 12 residues. CDR3 in DNA: TGTGCCAGCAGCCAAATAGGGACTGAAGCTTTCTTT. This encodes CASSQIGTEAFF.

This clonotype showed up many times. This chain uses TRBV20-1 with TRBJ2-3; D tentatively fits TRBD1 or TRBD2 (5 bases each). Germline values: CDR1 DFQATT, CDR2 SNEGSKA (reference sequence). Trimming removed 3 bases at V and 0 bases at J, with 10 bases between. This CDR3 spans 14 amino acids. The CDR3 loop reads CSASGTGSTDTQYF. The CDR3 bases are TGCAGTGCTAGTGGGACGGGCAGCACAGATACGCAGTATTTT.

This clonotype was picked up a small number of times. V usage is TRBV29-1 and J usage is TRBJ1-2; D unresolved. The CDR3 is 9 residues long. Germline V gives CDR1 SQVTM, CDR2 ANQGSEA. The V and J ends lost 2 bases and 5 bases respectively, with 0 bases between them. Here the CDR3 reads CSVEYGYTF. In DNA, the CDR3 is TGCAGCGTTGAATATGGCTACACCTTC.

The sample holds many counts of this clonotype. This rearrangement joins TRBV12-3 or TRBV12-4 to TRBJ1-1; weak D call: TRBD1 (5 bases). The CDR3 consists of 16 residues. V gave up 7 bases and J gave up 1 base, with 19 bases separating them. CDR3 sequence reads: CASILHPGTANTEAFF. CDR3 in DNA: TGTGCCAGCATCCTCCACCCCGGGACGGCGAACACTGAAGCTTTCTTT.

The sample holds many counts of this clonotype. V and J are TRBV7-6 and TRBJ2-1; D is possibly TRBD1 (6 bases). Trimming took off 5 bases at V and 8 bases at J, with 19 bases between the two ends. In germline, CDR1 is SGHVS, CDR2 FNYEAQ. This CDR3 comprises 15 residues. CDR3 protein: CASSPPGTKIDEQFF. The CDR3 DNA follows: TGTGCCAGCAGCCCTCCCGGGACAAAGATAGATGAGCAGTTCTTC.

The CDR3 sequence is CASSIPPAGTGNQPQHF. The CDR3 nucleotides read TGTGCCAGTAGTATCCCACCAGCCGGGACAGGAAATCAGCCCCAGCATTTT. This chain uses TRBV19 with TRBJ1-5; 8 bases fit TRBD1. The CDR3 has 17 amino acids. Germline V CDR1 and CDR2: LNHDA, SQIVND (reference sequence). Trimming at V came to 3 bases and at J to 4 bases, leaving 11 bases not matched to a gene.

This clonotype was observed many times. CDR3 amino acids: CASSLSSAGEQYF. CDR3 in DNA: TGTGCCAGCTCCCTCTCATCCGCGGGGGAGCAGTACTTC. This chain connects TRBV7-9 to TRBJ2-7; a possible D gene is TRBD2 (6 bases). The germline CDR1 and CDR2 sequences are SEHNR and FQNEAQ (reference sequence). V was pared by 8 bases and J by 7 bases, with 18 bases between. There are 13 residues in the CDR3.

Many counts were recorded for this clonotype. The chain recombines TRBV30 with TRBJ2-5, with 13 bases aligning to TRBD2. In germline, CDR1 is GTSNPN, CDR2 SVGIG (reference sequence). Trimming removed 5 bases from V and 7 bases from J; junction bases left unmatched: 10. CDR3 size: 15 residues. The CDR3 spells CAWWTSGSPRGTQYF. Here the CDR3 DNA reads TGTGCCTGGTGGACTAGCGGGAGCCCCAGGGGGACCCAGTACTTC.

This clonotype was counted many times. The chain uses TRBV28 and TRBJ2-4; 9 nucleotides match TRBD2. The CDR3 is 18 amino acids. With 3 bases clipped from V and 0 bases from J, the junction kept 9 bases outside the gene matches. CDR1 and CDR2 from the germline V gene are MDHEN and SYDVKM. This CDR3 is CASSFDAGGLQAKNIQYF. CDR3 nucleotide sequence: TGTGCCAGCAGTTTTGATGCGGGGGGGCTTCAAGCCAAAAACATTCAGTACTTC.

This clonotype has ten or more counts. The rearrangement uses TRBV6-1 and TRBJ2-3, with a tentative D call TRBD2 (5 bases). The CDR3 covers 13 residues. The V gene lost 5 bases and the J gene lost 6 bases, with 12 bases spanning the gap. Germline V gene lookup returns CDR1 MNHNS and CDR2 SASEGT. Written as DNA, the CDR3 is TGTGCCAGCAGTATGTTAAGCGGTGATACGCAGTATTTT. Amino acid sequence: CASSMLSGDTQYF.

Turning to this clonotype: The junction differs from germline at one of its ends, possibly a read error. The chain links TRBV25-1 to TRBJ2-5; weak D call: TRBD1 (5 bases). Germline lookup yields CDR1 MGHDK and CDR2 SYGVNS. CDR3 length equals 12 residues. CDR3 in amino acids: CASSEQGFGFDF. CDR3 in DNA: TGTGCCAGCAGTGAACAGGGCTTCGGGTTTGACTTC.

The chain has TRBV30 and TRBJ1-2, with a possible D match to TRBD1 (6 bases). V gave up 3 bases and J gave up 8 bases, with 13 bases separating them. Per the germline V gene, CDR1 is GTSNPN and CDR2 is SVGIG (reference sequence). The CDR3 is 12 amino acids. DNA of the CDR3: TGTGCCTGGAGCCCGGGGGCGCGAGGCTACACCTTC. It encodes CAWSPGARGYTF.

At least ten counts were recorded for this clonotype. CDR3 in amino acids: CASSHIGLAGYEQYF. The CDR3 DNA sequence: TGTGCCAGCAGTCACATCGGACTAGCGGGCTACGAGCAGTACTTC. The V call is TRBV12-3 or TRBV12-4, the J call TRBJ2-7; 11 bases map to TRBD2. The CDR3 loop spans 15 amino acids. The V gene end was trimmed by 5 bases and the J gene end by 3 bases; junction bases not matched to a gene: 6.

This clonotype was observed at least ten times. The rearrangement links TRBV11-2 to TRBJ2-7, with D tentatively TRBD1 or TRBD2 (5 bases each). This CDR3 is built from 14 residues. CDR1 SGHAT and CDR2 FQNNGV come from the germline V gene. V lost 3 bases and J lost 2, with 11 bases in between. The DNA for the CDR3 is TGTGCCAGCAGCTTCCGGGACGGAGCCTACGAGCAGTACTTC. This encodes CASSFRDGAYEQYF.

Ten or more counts support this clonotype. The J gene is TRBJ1-2, the V gene TRBV2; D not certain. Per germline, CDR1 SNHLY and CDR2 FYNNEI. Trimming removed 6 bases at V and 12 bases at J, with 20 bases between. The CDR3 length is 13 residues. The CDR3 coding sequence is TGTGCCAGCAGCCAGGACGATGGGAGGGCCCACACCTTC. Translated: CASSQDDGRAHTF.

This clonotype was counted many times. This chain joins TRBV2 and TRBJ2-7; TRBD2 agrees at 13 bases. CDR3 length: 17 amino acids. V lost 4 bases and J lost 2; bases outside the gene matches: 8. The germline CDR1 and CDR2 sequences are SNHLY and FYNNEI. CDR3 residues: CASSAGVLAGGPYEQYF. The CDR3 nucleotides are TGTGCCAGCAGTGCTGGGGTACTAGCGGGAGGGCCCTACGAGCAGTACTTC.

CDR3 protein: CASSLSGGAPYNEQFF. CDR3 coding DNA: TGTGCCAGCAGTTTATCCGGGGGTGCCCCCTACAATGAGCAGTTCTTC. V gene TRBV27 combines with J gene TRBJ2-1; D is perhaps TRBD2 (6 bases). Between the trimmed V and J ends, which lost 0 bases and 2 bases, there was a span of 11 bases. The length of the CDR3 is 16 residues. Germline-derived CDR1 and CDR2 are MNHEY and SMNVEV (reference sequence).

To note about this clonotype: At one of its ends the junction is not consistent with the germline gene, which may arise from a read error. This chain connects TRBV12-3 or TRBV12-4 to TRBJ2-2; a possible D gene is TRBD2 (6 bases). This CDR3 region has 13 residues. CDR3 amino acids: CASSLRSGGKLFF. DNA for the CDR3: TGTGCCAGCAGTTTACGGAGCGGCGGGAAGCTGTTTTTT.

This sequence joins TRBV4-2 and TRBJ2-1; 7 bases agree with TRBD1. V shed 0 bases and J 8 bases; nucleotides not matched to a gene: 1. This CDR3 contains 13 residues. CDR1 and CDR2 from the germline V gene are LGHNA and YNFKEQ. The CDR3 protein is CASSQDGTDEQFF. The CDR3 region has the DNA TGTGCCAGCAGCCAAGACGGGACAGATGAGCAGTTCTTC.

This clonotype was counted between two and nine times. The chain employs TRBV20-1 and TRBJ1-4; D not resolved. The CDR3 consists of 11 residues. Per germline, CDR1 DFQATT and CDR2 SNEGSKA (reference sequence). V dropped 6 bases and J dropped 4 bases, with 6 bases sitting between them. The CDR3 here is CSAQNNEKLFF. The CDR3 DNA reads as TGCAGTGCGCAGAATAATGAAAAACTGTTTTTT.